The present TCR beta chain was sequenced within a study of T cell responses to AZD1222 COVID-19 vaccine. Per the germline V gene, CDR1 is SEHNR and CDR2 is FQNEAQ (reference sequence). After removal of 5 bases from V and 5 bases from J, the junction contained 14 bases not matched to a gene. This CDR3 comprises 17 residues. The table came from immunoSEQ multiplex PCR; TCRdb's copy has only in-frame clones and leaves some out. The sample has more than 100,000 clones, about 90% seen once. This specimen was peripheral blood, taken on day 0 of AZD1222 vaccination. The TCR comes from an adult in good health. The V and J genes are TRBV7-9 and TRBJ2-1; TRBD2 matches 8 bases. The CDR3 DNA follows: TGTGCCAGCAGCCGGATATTTACCGGGACTAGGAACAATGAGCAGTTCTTC. This translates into CASSRIFTGTRNNEQFF.